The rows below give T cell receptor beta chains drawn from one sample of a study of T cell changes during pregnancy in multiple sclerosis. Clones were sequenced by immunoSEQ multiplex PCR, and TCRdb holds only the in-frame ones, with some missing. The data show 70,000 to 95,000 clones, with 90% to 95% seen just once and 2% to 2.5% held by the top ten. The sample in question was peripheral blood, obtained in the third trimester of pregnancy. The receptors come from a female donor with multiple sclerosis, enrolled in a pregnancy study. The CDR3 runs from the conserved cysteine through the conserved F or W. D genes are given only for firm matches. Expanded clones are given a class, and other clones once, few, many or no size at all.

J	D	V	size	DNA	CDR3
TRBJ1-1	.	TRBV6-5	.	TGTGCCAGCAGTTACAACCAGGGGTTGCCCACTGAAGCTTTCTTT	CASSYNQGLPTEAFF
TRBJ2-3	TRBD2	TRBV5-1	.	TGCGCCAGCAGGTGGGGACTAGCGGGACAACCCCCGAAGGATACGCAGTATTTT	CASRWGLAGQPPKDTQYF
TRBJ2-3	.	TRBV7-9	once	TGTGCCAGCACCCTGGGGGGATTCGGTAACACAGATACGCAGTATTTT	CASTLGGFGNTDTQYF
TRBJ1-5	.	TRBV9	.	TGTGCCAGCAGCCGAGGGCGGGGCCAGCCCCAGCATTTT	CASSRGRGQPQHF
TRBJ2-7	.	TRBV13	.	TGTGCCAGCAGCTTAGATCCTCGCTACGAGCAGTACTTC	CASSLDPRYEQYF
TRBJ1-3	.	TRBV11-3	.	TGTGCCAGCAGCTCCGGGGGCTCTGGAAACACCATATATTTT	CASSSGGSGNTIYF
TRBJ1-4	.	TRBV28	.	TGTGCCAGCTCTTTCGGGGAAAAACTGTTTTTT	CASSFGEKLFF
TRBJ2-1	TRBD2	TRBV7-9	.	TGTGCCAGCAGTCTAGCGGGAAGTTACAATGAGCAGTTCTTC	CASSLAGSYNEQFF
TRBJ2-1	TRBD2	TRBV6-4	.	TGTGCCAGCAGTGAACTAGCGGGAGAACACAATGAGCAGTTCTTC	CASSELAGEHNEQFF
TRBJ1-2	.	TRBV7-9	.	TGTGCCAGCAGCTTAGAGACTGACTATGGCTACACCTTC	CASSLETDYGYTF
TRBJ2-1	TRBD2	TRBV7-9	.	TGTGCCAGCAGCTTGACTAGCGGGAGTGCGAATGAGCAGTTCTTC	CASSLTSGSANEQFF
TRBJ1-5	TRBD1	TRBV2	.	TGTGCCAGCAGCTCTGGACAGGTCAATCAGCCCCAGCATTTT	CASSSGQVNQPQHF
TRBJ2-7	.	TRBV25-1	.	TGTGCCAGCAGTGCAGACAGGTTCTCCTACGAGCAGTACTTC	CASSADRFSYEQYF
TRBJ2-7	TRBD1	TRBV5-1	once	TGCGCCAGCAGCTTGGGACAGGGCTTCTACGAGCAGTACTTC	CASSLGQGFYEQYF
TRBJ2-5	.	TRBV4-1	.	TGCGCCAGCAGCCAGTCCAGAGGCGGAGGTATCCAAGAGACCCAGTACTTC	CASSQSRGGGIQETQYF
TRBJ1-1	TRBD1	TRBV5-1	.	TGCGCCAGCAGCTTGGGACAGGGATGGACTGAAGCTTTCTTT	CASSLGQGWTEAFF
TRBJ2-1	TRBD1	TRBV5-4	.	TGTGCCAGCAGCTCCAACCAGGGGGCGCGTTGGAATGAGCAGTTCTTC	CASSSNQGARWNEQFF
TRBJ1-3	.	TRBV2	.	TGTGCCAGCAGCGAGAACTCGGGGTACTCTGGAAACACCATATATTTT	CASSENSGYSGNTIYF
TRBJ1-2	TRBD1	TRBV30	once	TGTGCCTCACGTCCCGGGACAGGCTACTACGGCTACACCTTC	CASRPGTGYYGYTF
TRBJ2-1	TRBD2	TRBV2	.	TGTGCCAGCAGTTCCGGGACTAGCGGGAGTCGGTTCTTC	CASSSGTSGSRFF
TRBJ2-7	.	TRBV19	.	TGTGCCAGTAGTATTCGTACAGGGAGTTACGAGCAGTACTTC	CASSIRTGSYEQYF
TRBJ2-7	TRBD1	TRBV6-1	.	TGTGCCAGCGGGACAGGGGTCGAGCAGTACTTC	CASGTGVEQYF
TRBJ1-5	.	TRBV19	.	TGTGCCAGTACAGGGGTCCCCAACCAGCCCCAGCATTTT	CASTGVPNQPQHF
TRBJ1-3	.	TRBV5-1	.	TGCGCCAGCAGCTTGGACAGGGCTGGAAACACCATATATTTT	CASSLDRAGNTIYF
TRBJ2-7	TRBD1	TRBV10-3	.	TGTGCCATCACCCGACAGGGACCCCTATCCTACGAGCAGTACTTC	CAITRQGPLSYEQYF
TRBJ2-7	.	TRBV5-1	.	TGCGCCAGCAGCTTTGCAAGCTCTCAAGCCTACGAGCAGTACTTC	CASSFASSQAYEQYF
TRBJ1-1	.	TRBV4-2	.	TGTGCCACCGCTGGGAGCAAGAACACTGAAGCTTTCTTT	CATAGSKNTEAFF
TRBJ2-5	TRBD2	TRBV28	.	TGTGCCAGCAGTCCCCCCGCGACTAGCGGGAGTTTTGAGACCCAGTACTTC	CASSPPATSGSFETQYF
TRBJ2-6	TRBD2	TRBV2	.	TGTGCCAGCAGTGAATTCGTACTAGCGGGAGGTAGAGGGGCCAACGTCCTGACTTTC	CASSEFVLAGGRGANVLTF
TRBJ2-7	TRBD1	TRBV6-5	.	TGTGCCTCACGCAGGGGGAGTGGGTACGAGCAGTACTTC	CASRRGSGYEQYF
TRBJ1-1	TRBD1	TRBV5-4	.	TGTGCCAGCAGCCAGCTTAACAGGGGACCAAACACTGAAGCTTTCTTT	CASSQLNRGPNTEAFF
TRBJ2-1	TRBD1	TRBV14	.	TGTGCCAGCAGCCTCCTTACAGGACAGGCCAATGAGCAGTTCTTC	CASSLLTGQANEQFF
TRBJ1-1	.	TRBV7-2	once	TGTGCCAGCAGCTTAGGCCAGGGGAACACTGAAGCTTTCTTT	CASSLGQGNTEAFF
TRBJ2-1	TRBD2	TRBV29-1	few	TGCAGCGGTAGCGGGAGGGTGCACGATGAGCAGTTCTTC	CSGSGRVHDEQFF
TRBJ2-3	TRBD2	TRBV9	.	TGTGCCAGCGAAATCGGGGGGGATAGCACAGATACGCAGTATTTT	CASEIGGDSTDTQYF
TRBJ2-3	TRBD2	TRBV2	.	TGTGCCAGCGGGACTAGCGGGAGGGCCACCACAGATACGCAGTATTTT	CASGTSGRATTDTQYF
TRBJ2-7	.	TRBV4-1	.	TGCGCCAGCAGCCAACCGGGGACCTACGAGCAGTACTTC	CASSQPGTYEQYF
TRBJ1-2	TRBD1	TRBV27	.	TGTGCCAGCAGTCCGACAGGGAGTATCTATGGCTACACCTTC	CASSPTGSIYGYTF
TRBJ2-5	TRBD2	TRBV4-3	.	TGCGCCAGCAGCCCCCGGGGGGGGTACCAAGAGACCCAGTACTTC	CASSPRGGYQETQYF
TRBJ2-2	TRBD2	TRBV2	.	TGTGCCAGCATCTACGGGGGGAGGGCGAACACCGGGGAGCTGTTTTTT	CASIYGGRANTGELFF
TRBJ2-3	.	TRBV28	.	TGTGCCAGCAGTTTGGGAGGGGGTCAGGCAGATACGCAGTATTTT	CASSLGGGQADTQYF
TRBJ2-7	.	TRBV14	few	TGTGCCAGCAGCCAAGATACCGGGTTGGACTACTACGAGCAGTACTTC	CASSQDTGLDYYEQYF
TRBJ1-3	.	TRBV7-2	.	TGTGCCAGCAGTCCCGGAGTCGGGATCTCTGGAAACACCATATATTTT	CASSPGVGISGNTIYF
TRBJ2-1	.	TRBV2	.	TGTGCCAGCACCCCCCGAGGGCGGGATAGGGACAATGAGCAGTTCTTC	CASTPRGRDRDNEQFF
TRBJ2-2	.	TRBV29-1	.	TGCAGCGTCAGCGCCACCAACACCGGGGAGCTGTTTTTT	CSVSATNTGELFF
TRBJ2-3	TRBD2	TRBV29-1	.	TGCAGCGTTGTCGGCGGGAGGCTGGATACGCAGTATTTT	CSVVGGRLDTQYF
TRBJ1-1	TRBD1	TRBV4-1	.	TGCGCCAGCAGCCAAACACAGGGGCCTGGGGGTGCTTTCTTT	CASSQTQGPGGAFF
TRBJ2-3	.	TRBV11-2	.	TGTGCCAGCAGCGTGAAACAGGGATTCACAGATACGCAGTATTTT	CASSVKQGFTDTQYF
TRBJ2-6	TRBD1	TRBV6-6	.	TGTGCCAGCAGGGGACCAGGGGGCGCTGGGGCCAACGTCCTGACTTTC	CASRGPGGAGANVLTF
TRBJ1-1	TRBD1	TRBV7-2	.	TGTGCCAGCAGCCCTGGGACAGCGGGCACTGAAGCTTTCTTT	CASSPGTAGTEAFF
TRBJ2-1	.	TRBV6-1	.	TGTGCCAGCAGCCCCCGTTGGCGGGATATGGATGAGCAGTTCTTC	CASSPRWRDMDEQFF
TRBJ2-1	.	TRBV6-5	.	TGTGCCAGCAGTTACCGGGTTCTCCCCGGAAATGAGCAGTTCTTC	CASSYRVLPGNEQFF
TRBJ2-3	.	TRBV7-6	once	TGTGCCAGCAGCTTAGGGACTTCCACTGGGACAGATACGCAGTATTTT	CASSLGTSTGTDTQYF